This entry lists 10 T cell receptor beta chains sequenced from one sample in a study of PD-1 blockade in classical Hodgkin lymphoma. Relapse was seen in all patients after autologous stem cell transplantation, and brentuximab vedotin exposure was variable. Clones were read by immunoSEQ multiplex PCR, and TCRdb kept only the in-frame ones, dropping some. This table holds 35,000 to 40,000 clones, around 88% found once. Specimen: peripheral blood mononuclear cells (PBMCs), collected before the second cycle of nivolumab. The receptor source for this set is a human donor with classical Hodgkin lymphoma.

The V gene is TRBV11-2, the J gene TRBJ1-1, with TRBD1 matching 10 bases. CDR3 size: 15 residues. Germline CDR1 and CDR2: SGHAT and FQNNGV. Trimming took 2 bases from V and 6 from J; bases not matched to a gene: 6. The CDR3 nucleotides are TGTGCCAGCAGCTTAATTCGGGACAGGGGTCCTGAAGCTTTCTTT. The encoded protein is CASSLIRDRGPEAFF.

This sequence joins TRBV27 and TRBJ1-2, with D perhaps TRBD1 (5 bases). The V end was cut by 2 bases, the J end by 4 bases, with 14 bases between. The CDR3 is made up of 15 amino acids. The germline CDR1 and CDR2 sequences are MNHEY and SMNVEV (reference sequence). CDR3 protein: CASSLRQGGFYGYTF. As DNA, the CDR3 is TGTGCCAGCAGTTTACGGCAGGGAGGGTTCTATGGCTACACCTTC.

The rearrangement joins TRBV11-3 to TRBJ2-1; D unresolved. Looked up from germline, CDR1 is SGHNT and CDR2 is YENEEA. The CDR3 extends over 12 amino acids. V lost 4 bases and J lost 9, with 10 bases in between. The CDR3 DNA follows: TGTGCCAGCAGCTCGACTTTCCTTGAGCAGTTCTTC. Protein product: CASSSTFLEQFF.

CDR3 DNA: TGTGCCAGCAGCGGTACAGGGGCTGGGGCCAACGTCCTGACTTTC. Amino acids: CASSGTGAGANVLTF. The V gene is TRBV5-4, the J gene TRBJ2-6; 7 bases agree with TRBD1. The CDR3 length is 15 residues. Germline V gives CDR1 SGHNT, CDR2 YYREEE (reference sequence). The trim removed 4 bases at V and 2 bases at J, leaving 3 bases unmatched. Full variable domain (missing parts from reference TRBV5-4 and TRBJ2-6): ETGVTQSPTHLIKTRGQQVTLRCSSQSGHNTVSWYQQALGQGPQFIFQYYREEENGRGNFPPRFSGLQFPNYSSELNVNALELDDSALYLCASSGTGAGANVLTFGAGSRLTVL.

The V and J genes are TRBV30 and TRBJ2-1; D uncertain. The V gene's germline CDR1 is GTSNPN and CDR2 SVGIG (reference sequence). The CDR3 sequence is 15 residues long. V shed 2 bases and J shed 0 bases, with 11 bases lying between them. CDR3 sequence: CAWSSLESSYNEQFF. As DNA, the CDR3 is TGTGCCTGGAGTAGTTTAGAGAGCTCCTACAATGAGCAGTTCTTC.

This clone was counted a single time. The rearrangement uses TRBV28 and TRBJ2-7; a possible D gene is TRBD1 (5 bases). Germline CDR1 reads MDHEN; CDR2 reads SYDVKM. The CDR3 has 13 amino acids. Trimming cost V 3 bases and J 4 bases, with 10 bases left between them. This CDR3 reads CASSLGHLYEQYF. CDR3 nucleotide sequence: TGTGCCAGCAGTTTGGGGCACCTATACGAGCAGTACTTC.

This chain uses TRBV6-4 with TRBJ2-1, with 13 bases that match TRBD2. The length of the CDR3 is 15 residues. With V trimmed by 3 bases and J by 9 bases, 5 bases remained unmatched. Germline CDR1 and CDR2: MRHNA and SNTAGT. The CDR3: CASSETSGRAAEQFF. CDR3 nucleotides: TGTGCCAGCAGTGAAACTAGCGGGAGGGCCGCTGAGCAGTTCTTC.

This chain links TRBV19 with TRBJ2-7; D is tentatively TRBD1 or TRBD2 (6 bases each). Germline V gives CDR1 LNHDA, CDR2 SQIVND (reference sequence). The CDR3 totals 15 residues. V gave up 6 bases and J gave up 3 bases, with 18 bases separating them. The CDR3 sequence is CASSPGAGNGYEQYF. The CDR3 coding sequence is TGTGCCAGTAGCCCGGGGGCGGGAAACGGCTACGAGCAGTACTTC.

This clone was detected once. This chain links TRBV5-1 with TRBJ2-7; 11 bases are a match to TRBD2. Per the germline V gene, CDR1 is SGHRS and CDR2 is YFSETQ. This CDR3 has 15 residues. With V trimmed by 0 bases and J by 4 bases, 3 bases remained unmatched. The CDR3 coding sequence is TGCGCCAGCAGCTTGGTTAGCGGGAGGGAGTACGAGCAGTACTTC. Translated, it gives CASSLVSGREYEQYF.

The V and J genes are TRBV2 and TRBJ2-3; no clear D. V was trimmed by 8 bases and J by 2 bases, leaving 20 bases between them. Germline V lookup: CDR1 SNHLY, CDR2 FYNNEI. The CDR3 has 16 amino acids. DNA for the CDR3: TGTGCCAGCGTCAGTGGCGGCAGACGGTACACAGATACGCAGTATTTT. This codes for CASVSGGRRYTDTQYF.